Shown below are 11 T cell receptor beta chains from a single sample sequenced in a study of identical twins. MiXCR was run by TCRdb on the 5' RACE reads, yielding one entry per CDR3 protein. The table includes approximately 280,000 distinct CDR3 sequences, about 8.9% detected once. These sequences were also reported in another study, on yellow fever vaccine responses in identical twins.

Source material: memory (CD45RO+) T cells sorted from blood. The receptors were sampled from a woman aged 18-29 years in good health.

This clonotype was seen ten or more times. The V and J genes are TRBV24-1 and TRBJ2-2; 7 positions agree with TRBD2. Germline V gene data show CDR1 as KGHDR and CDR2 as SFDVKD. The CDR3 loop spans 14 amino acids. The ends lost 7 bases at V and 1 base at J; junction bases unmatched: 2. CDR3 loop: CATSGRWNTGELFF. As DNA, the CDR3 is TGTGCCACCAGCGGGAGGTGGAACACCGGGGAGCTGTTTTTT.

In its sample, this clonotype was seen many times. Here the CDR3 reads CASSQDRTGQPQHF. DNA for the CDR3: TGCGCCAGCAGCCAAGATAGAACAGGTCAGCCCCAGCATTTT. V gene TRBV4-1 combines with J gene TRBJ1-5; D possibly corresponds to TRBD1 (5 bases). The CDR3 loop spans 14 amino acids. The germline V gene has CDR1 MGHRA and CDR2 YSYEKL. V was trimmed by 0 bases and J by 6 bases, leaving 9 bases between them.

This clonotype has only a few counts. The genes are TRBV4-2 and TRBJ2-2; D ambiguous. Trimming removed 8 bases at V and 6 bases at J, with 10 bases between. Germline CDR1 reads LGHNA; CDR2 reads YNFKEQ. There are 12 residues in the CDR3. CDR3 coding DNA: TGTGCCAGCGGAGAGTGGGCCGGGGAGCTGTTTTTT. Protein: CASGEWAGELFF.

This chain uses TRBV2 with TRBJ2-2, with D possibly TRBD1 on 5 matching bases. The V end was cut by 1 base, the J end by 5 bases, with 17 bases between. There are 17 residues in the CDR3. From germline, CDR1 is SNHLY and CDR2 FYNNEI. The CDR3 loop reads CASSEVSPRVGTGELFF. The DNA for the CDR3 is TGTGCCAGCAGTGAAGTATCCCCCAGGGTGGGGACCGGGGAGCTGTTTTTT. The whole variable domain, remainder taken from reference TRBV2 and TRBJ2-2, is EPEVTQTPSHQVTQMGQEVILRCVPISNHLYFYWYRQILGQKVEFLVSFYNNEISEKSEIFDDQFSVERPDGSNFTLKIRSTKLEDSAMYFCASSEVSPRVGTGELFFGEGSRLTVL.

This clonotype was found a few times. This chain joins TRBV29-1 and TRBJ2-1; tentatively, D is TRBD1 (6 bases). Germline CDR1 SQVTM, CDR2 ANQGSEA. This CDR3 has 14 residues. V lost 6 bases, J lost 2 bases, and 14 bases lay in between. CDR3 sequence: CSVKQGPAYNEQFF. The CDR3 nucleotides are TGCAGCGTAAAGCAGGGGCCCGCCTACAATGAGCAGTTCTTC.

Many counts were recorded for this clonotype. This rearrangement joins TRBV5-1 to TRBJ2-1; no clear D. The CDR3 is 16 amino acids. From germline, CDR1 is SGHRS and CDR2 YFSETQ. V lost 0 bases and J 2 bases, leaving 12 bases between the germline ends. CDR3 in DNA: TGCGCCAGCAGCTTGGTTCCGATCGAAGCCTACAATGAGCAGTTCTTC. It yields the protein CASSLVPIEAYNEQFF.

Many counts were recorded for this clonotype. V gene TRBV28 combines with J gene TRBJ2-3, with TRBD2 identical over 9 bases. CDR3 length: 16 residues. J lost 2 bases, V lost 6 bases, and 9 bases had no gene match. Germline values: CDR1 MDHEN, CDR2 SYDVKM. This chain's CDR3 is CASRRTSDGLTDTQYF. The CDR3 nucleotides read TGTGCCAGCAGAAGGACTAGCGATGGTCTCACAGATACGCAGTATTTT.

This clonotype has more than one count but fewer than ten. CDR3 bases: TGCGCCAGCGCGGGGCCCCCAGGGGGCGATTCTTATGGCTACACCTTC. Translated, it gives CASAGPPGGDSYGYTF. This rearrangement joins TRBV4-1 to TRBJ1-2; 8 bases align to TRBD1. V dropped 8 bases and J dropped 5; count of bases not matched to a gene: 16. The germline gives CDR1 MGHRA, CDR2 YSYEKL. CDR3 length equals 16 residues.

This CDR3 is CSARPRAIHTEAFF. CDR3 nucleotide sequence: TGCAGTGCTCGCCCCCGGGCGATCCACACTGAAGCTTTCTTT. The chain is built from TRBV20-1 and TRBJ1-1; D gene ambiguous. Trimming cost V 5 bases and J 3 bases, with 16 bases left between them. Per the germline V gene, CDR1 is DFQATT and CDR2 is SNEGSKA (reference sequence). CDR3 length: 14 residues.

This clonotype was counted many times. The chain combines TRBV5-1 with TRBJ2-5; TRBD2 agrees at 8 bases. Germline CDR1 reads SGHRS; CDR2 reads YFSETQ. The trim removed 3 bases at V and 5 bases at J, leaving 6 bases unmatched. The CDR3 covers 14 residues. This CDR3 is CASSSGGAGETQYF. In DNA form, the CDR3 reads TGCGCCAGCAGCTCCGGGGGGGCCGGCGAGACCCAGTACTTC.

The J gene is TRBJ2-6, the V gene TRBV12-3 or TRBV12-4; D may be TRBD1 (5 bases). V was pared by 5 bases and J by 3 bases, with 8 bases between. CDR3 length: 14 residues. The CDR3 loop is CASSQGIGANVLTF. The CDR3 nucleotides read TGTGCCAGCAGTCAGGGTATTGGGGCCAACGTCCTGACTTTC.